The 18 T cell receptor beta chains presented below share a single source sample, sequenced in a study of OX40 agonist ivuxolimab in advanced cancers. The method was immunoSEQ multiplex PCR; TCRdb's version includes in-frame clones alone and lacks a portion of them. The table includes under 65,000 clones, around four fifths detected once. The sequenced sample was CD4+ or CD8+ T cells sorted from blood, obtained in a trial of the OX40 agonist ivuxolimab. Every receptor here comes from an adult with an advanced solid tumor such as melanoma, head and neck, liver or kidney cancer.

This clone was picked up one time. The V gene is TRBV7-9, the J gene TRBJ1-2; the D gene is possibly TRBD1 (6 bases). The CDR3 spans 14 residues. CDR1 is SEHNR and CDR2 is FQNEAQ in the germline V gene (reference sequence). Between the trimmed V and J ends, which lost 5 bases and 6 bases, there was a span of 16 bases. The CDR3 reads CASSTQQGDDGYTF. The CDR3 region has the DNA TGTGCCAGCAGCACCCAACAGGGAGACGATGGCTACACCTTC.

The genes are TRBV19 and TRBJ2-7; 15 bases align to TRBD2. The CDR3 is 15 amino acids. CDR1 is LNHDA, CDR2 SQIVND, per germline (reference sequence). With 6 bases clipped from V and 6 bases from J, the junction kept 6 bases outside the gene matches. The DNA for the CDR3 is TGTGCCAGTAGGGAAGGGACTAGCGGGAGGTCCGAGCAGTACTTC. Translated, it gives CASREGTSGRSEQYF.

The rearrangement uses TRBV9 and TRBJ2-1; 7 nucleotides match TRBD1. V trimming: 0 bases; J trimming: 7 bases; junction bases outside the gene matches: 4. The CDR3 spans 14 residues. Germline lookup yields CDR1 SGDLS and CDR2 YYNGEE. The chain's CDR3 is CASSVATTGNEQFF. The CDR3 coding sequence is TGTGCCAGCAGCGTAGCCACGACAGGGAATGAGCAGTTCTTC.

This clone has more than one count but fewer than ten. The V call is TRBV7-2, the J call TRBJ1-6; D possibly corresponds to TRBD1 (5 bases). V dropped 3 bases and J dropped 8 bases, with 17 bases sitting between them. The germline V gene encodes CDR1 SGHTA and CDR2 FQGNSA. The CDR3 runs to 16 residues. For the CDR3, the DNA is TGTGCCAGCAGCTTTTTCCCCCCTGGGGGAGATTCACCCCTCCACTTT. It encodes CASSFFPPGGDSPLHF.

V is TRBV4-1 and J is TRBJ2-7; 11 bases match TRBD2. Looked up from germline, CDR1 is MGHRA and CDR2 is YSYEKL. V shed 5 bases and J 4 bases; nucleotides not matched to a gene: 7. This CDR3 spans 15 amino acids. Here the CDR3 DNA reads TGCGCCAGCAGCACGGGACTAGCGGTTATATACGAGCAGTACTTC. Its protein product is CASSTGLAVIYEQYF.

DNA for the CDR3: TGTGCCAGCAGGGGAGGACAGTCAAAAGAGACCCAGTACTTC. Protein product: CASRGGQSKETQYF. This chain uses TRBV2 with TRBJ2-5; D tentatively fits TRBD1 or TRBD2 (6 bases each). V gave up 6 bases and J gave up 3 bases, with 14 bases separating them. This CDR3 spans 14 amino acids. Germline V lookup: CDR1 SNHLY, CDR2 FYNNEI.

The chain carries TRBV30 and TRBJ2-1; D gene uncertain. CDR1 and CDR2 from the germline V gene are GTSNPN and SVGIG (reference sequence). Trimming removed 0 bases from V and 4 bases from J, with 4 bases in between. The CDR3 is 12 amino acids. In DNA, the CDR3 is TGTGCCTGGAGTGTACGTTACAATGAGCAGTTCTTC. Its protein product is CAWSVRYNEQFF.

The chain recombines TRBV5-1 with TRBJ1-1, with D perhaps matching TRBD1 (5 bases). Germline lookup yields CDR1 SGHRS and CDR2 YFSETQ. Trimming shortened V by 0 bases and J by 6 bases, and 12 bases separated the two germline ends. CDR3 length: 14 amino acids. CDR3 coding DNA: TGCGCCAGCAGCTTGGGGGTTAGGGGCGCTGAAGCTTTCTTT. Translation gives CASSLGVRGAEAFF.

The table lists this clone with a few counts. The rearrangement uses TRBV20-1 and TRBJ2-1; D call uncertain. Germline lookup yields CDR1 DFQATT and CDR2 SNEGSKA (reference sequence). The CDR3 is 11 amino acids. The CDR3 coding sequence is TGCAGGCCTTCTACGTACAATGAGCAGTTCTTC. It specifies CRPSTYNEQFF.

The CDR3 sequence is CASRPRTSPSLGEQFF. CDR3 DNA: TGTGCCAGCAGGCCTAGGACTAGCCCTTCTTTGGGAGAGCAGTTCTTC. The chain combines TRBV7-8 with TRBJ2-1; 8 bases match TRBD2. The V segment lost 6 bases and the J segment 10 bases; nucleotides outside the gene matches: 17. Germline CDR1 is SGHVS and CDR2 is FQNEAQ. CDR3 size: 16 residues. The whole variable domain, remainder taken from reference TRBV7-8 and TRBJ2-1, is GAGVSQSPRYKVAKRGQDVALRCDPISGHVSLFWYQQALGQGPEFLTYFQNEAQLDKSGLPSDRFFAERPEGSVSTLKIQRTQQEDSAVYLCASRPRTSPSLGEQFFGPGTRLTVL.

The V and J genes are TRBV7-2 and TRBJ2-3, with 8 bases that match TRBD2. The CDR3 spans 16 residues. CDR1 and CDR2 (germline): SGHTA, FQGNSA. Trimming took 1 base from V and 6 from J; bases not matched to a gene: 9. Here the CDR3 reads CASSLGGLGPQDTQYF. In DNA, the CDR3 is TGTGCCAGCAGCTTAGGGGGACTAGGACCACAGGATACGCAGTATTTT.

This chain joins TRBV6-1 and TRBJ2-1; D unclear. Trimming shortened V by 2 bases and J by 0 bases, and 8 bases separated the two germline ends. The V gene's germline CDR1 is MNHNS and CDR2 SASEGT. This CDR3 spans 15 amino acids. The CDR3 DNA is TGTGCCAGCAGTGAAAACGCCCTCTCCTACAATGAGCAGTTCTTC. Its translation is CASSENALSYNEQFF.

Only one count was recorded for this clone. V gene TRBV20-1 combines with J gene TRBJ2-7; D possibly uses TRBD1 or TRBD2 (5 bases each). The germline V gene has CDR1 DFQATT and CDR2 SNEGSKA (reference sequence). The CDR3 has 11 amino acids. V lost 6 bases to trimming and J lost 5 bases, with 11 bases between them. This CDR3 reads CSAPGDHEQYF. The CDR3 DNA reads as TGCAGTGCACCCGGGGACCACGAGCAGTACTTC.

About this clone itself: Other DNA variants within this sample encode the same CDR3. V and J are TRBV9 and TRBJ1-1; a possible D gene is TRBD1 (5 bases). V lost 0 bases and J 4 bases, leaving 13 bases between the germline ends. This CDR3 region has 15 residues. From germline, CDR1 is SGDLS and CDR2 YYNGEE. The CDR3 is CASSVDGRGSTEAFF. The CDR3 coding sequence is TGTGCCAGCAGCGTAGATGGAAGGGGTAGCACTGAAGCTTTCTTT.

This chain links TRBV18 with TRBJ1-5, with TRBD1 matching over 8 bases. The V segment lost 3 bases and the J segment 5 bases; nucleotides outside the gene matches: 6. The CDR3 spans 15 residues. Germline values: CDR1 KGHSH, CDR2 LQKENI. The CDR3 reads CASSPRGQGHQPQHF. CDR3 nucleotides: TGTGCCAGCTCACCCCGAGGACAGGGACATCAGCCCCAGCATTTT.

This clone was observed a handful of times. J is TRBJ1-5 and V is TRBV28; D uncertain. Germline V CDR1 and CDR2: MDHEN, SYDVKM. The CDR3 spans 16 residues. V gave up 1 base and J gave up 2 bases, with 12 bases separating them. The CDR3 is CASSLLAREGNQPQHF. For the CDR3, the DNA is TGTGCCAGCAGTTTATTGGCCAGAGAGGGCAATCAGCCCCAGCATTTT. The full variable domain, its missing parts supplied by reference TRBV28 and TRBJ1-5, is DVKVTQSSRYLVKRTGEKVFLECVQDMDHENMFWYRQDPGLGLRLIYFSYDVKMKEKGDIPEGYSVSREKKERFSLILESASTNQTSMYLCASSLLAREGNQPQHFGDGTRLSIL.

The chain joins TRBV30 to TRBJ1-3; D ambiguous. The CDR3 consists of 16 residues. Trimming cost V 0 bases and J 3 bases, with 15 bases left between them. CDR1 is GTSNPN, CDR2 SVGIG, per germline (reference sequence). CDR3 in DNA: TGTGCCTGGAGTGTAATCCCTCCTGGTTATGGAAACACCATATATTTT. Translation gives CAWSVIPPGYGNTIYF. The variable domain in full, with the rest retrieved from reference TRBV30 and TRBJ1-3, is SQTIHQWPATLVQPVGSPLSLECTVEGTSNPNLYWYRQAAGRGLQLLFYSVGIGQISSEVPQNLSASRPQDRQFILSSKKLLLSDSGFYLCAWSVIPPGYGNTIYFGEGSWLTVV.

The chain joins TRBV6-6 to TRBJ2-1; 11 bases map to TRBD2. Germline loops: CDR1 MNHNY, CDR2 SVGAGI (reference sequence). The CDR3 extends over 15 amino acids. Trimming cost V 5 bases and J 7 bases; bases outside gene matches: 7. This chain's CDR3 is CASSTSGGGKNEQFF. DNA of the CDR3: TGTGCCAGCAGTACTAGCGGGGGAGGTAAGAATGAGCAGTTCTTC.